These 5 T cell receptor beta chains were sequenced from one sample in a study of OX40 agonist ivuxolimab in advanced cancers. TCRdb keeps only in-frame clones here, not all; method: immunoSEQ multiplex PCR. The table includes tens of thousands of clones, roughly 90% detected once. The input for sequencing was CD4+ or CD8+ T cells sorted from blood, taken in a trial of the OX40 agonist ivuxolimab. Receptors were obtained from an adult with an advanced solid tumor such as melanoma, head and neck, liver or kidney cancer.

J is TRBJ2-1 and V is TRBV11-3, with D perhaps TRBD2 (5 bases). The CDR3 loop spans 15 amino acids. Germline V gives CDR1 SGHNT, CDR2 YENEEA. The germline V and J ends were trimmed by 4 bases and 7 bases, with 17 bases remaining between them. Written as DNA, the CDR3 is TGTGCCAGCAGCTCTGTCGTCGTGTGGGAGAATGAGCAGTTCTTC. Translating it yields CASSSVVVWENEQFF.

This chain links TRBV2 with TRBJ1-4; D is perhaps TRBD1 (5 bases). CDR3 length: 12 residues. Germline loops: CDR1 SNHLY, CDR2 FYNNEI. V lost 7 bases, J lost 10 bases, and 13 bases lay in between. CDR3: CASNTDKRKLFF. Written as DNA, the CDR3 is TGTGCCAGCAATACGGACAAAAGAAAACTGTTTTTT.

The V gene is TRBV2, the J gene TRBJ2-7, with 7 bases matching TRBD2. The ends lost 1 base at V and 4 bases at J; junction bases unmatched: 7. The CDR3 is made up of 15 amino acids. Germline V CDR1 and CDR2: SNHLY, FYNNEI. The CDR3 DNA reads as TGTGCCAGCAGTGAAGGTCTTGCGGGAGCATACGAGCAGTACTTC. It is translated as CASSEGLAGAYEQYF.

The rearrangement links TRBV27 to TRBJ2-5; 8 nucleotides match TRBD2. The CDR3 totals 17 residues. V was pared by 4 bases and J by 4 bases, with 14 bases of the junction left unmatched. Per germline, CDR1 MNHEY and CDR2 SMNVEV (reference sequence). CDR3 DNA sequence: TGTGCCAGCAGTTCTCTCCGGAGGGAGCGGGAGCGAGAGACCCAGTACTTC. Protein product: CASSSLRRERERETQYF.

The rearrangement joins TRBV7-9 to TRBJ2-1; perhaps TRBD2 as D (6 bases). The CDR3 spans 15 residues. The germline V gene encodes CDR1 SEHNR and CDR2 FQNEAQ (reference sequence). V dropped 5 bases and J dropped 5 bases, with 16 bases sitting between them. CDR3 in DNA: TGTGCCAGCAGCATTAGCGGATTAAAGGACAATGAGCAGTTCTTC. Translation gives CASSISGLKDNEQFF. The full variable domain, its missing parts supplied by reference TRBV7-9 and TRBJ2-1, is DTGVSQNPRHKITKRGQNVTFRCDPISEHNRLYWYRQTLGQGPEFLTYFQNEAQLEKSRLLSDRFSAERPKGSFSTLEIQRTEQGDSAMYLCASSISGLKDNEQFFGPGTRLTVL.